Presented here are 7 T cell receptor beta chains from one specimen sequenced in a study of OX40 agonist ivuxolimab in advanced cancers. Data came from immunoSEQ multiplex PCR; TCRdb stores just in-frame clones and leaves some out. The data hold about 55,000 clones, with approximately 86% observed a single time. Here the sequenced sample was CD4+ or CD8+ T cells sorted from blood, taken in a trial of the OX40 agonist ivuxolimab. The source of these receptors is an adult with an advanced solid tumor such as melanoma, head and neck, liver or kidney cancer.

The chain links TRBV18 to TRBJ2-7; either TRBD1 or TRBD2 may fit D (5 bases each). Trimming shortened V by 4 bases and J by 6 bases, and 7 bases separated the two germline ends. Germline loops: CDR1 KGHSH, CDR2 LQKENI. This CDR3 has 11 residues. The CDR3 nucleotides read TGTGCCAGCTCACAGGGACGCGAGCAGTACTTC. It yields the protein CASSQGREQYF.

V is TRBV6-1 and J is TRBJ1-4; no definite D call. The ends were cut back, 2 bases at V and 5 bases at J, with 6 bases in the middle. From germline, CDR1 is MNHNS and CDR2 SASEGT. This CDR3 has 13 amino acids. The CDR3 is CASSERGNEKLFF. CDR3 DNA: TGTGCCAGCAGTGAACGTGGAAATGAAAAACTGTTTTTT.

The rearrangement links TRBV19 to TRBJ2-6; D is unresolved. The germline V and J ends were trimmed by 4 bases and 3 bases, with 22 bases remaining between them. CDR1 LNHDA and CDR2 SQIVND come from the germline V gene (reference sequence). CDR3 length equals 19 residues. The CDR3 region has the DNA TGTGCCAGTAGTAGGTGGGCAGTAGGCGCCTTTGGTGGGGCCAACGTCCTGACTTTC. This encodes CASSRWAVGAFGGANVLTF.

The rearrangement uses TRBV6-5 and TRBJ2-5, with D possibly being TRBD2 (5 bases). Trimming stripped 5 bases from V and 4 bases from J, with 17 bases between. Germline V gene lookup returns CDR1 MNHEY and CDR2 SVGAGI. The CDR3 extends over 15 amino acids. CDR3: CASSRVSRGSETQYF. As DNA, the CDR3 is TGTGCCAGCAGTCGGGTCTCCCGGGGATCAGAGACCCAGTACTTC.

The chain recombines TRBV11-2 with TRBJ2-3, with TRBD1 matching over 10 bases. Trimming removed 5 bases from V and 2 bases from J; junction bases left unmatched: 4. The length of the CDR3 is 15 residues. Germline V gene sequence: CDR1 SGHAT, CDR2 FQNNGV. CDR3 DNA sequence: TGTGCCAGCAGCCGGGACAGGGGAAACACAGATACGCAGTATTTT. Translated, it gives CASSRDRGNTDTQYF.

The V gene is TRBV2, the J gene TRBJ1-3; D uncertain. This CDR3 is built from 13 residues. Trimming pared 7 bases from V and 4 bases from J, leaving 11 bases between. CDR1 and CDR2 from the germline V gene are SNHLY and FYNNEI. The CDR3 nucleotides are TGTGCCAGCACTGGACTGGGGGGAAACACCATATATTTT. Its protein is CASTGLGGNTIYF.

The chain combines TRBV2 with TRBJ2-5, with D tentatively TRBD1 (6 bases). The CDR3 runs 16 residues. The germline gives CDR1 SNHLY, CDR2 FYNNEI. Trimming took 5 bases from V and 5 from J, leaving 21 bases between them. The CDR3 DNA follows: TGTGCCAGCAGTCGCGTCCTCCAGGGGATTCGGGAGACCCAGTACTTC. It translates to CASSRVLQGIRETQYF. Full variable domain (missing parts from reference TRBV2 and TRBJ2-5): EPEVTQTPSHQVTQMGQEVILRCVPISNHLYFYWYRQILGQKVEFLVSFYNNEISEKSEIFDDQFSVERPDGSNFTLKIRSTKLEDSAMYFCASSRVLQGIRETQYFGPGTRLLVL.